What follows are 6 T cell receptor beta chains derived from one specimen sequenced in a study of blood T cell repertoires in COVID-19 (dated by TCRdb to about 2020). The method was the immunoSEQ multiplex PCR assay. Here the immuneACCESS table is served through TCRdb, limited to in-frame sequences with V and J called. Missing clones are a known gap in these copies; in checked studies unresolved V genes cover under half, and the rest lacks a known reason. The sample table records about 69,000 clones; nearly 90% of these occur just once. Clones ranked in the top ten supply 5% to 6.5% of the sample. The sample comprised peripheral blood. All receptors derive from a man aged 45-60 years with acute or convalescent COVID-19.

The gene calls are TRBV4-1 and TRBJ2-2; 9 bases agree with TRBD2. With V trimmed by 8 bases and J by 3 bases, 7 bases remained unmatched. The CDR3 has 15 residues. Germline V gene sequence: CDR1 MGHRA, CDR2 YSYEKL. CDR3 nucleotides: TGCGCCAGCCGATTAGCGGGAGCTGACACCGGGGAGCTGTTTTTT. Translating it yields CASRLAGADTGELFF.

The chain carries TRBV9 and TRBJ2-7, with 10 bases identical to TRBD2. V dropped 1 base and J dropped 6; count of bases not matched to a gene: 4. The germline CDR1 and CDR2 sequences are SGDLS and YYNGEE. This CDR3 has 14 amino acids. In DNA form, the CDR3 reads TGTGCCAGCAGCGTATCTAGCGGGAGTACCGAGCAGTACTTC. It specifies CASSVSSGSTEQYF.

This clone was seen once. The chain recombines TRBV12-3 or TRBV12-4 with TRBJ2-7, with TRBD1 matching 7 bases. V shed 11 bases, J shed 0 bases, and the junction held 7 bases outside the gene matches. The length of the CDR3 is 13 residues. In DNA form, the CDR3 reads TGTGCCTCGTCAGGGGGACCCTCCTACGAGCAGTACTTC. It codes for CASSGGPSYEQYF.

The rearrangement links TRBV25-1 to TRBJ2-7, with TRBD1 identical over 7 bases. Trimming at V came to 4 bases and at J to 5 bases, leaving 11 bases not matched to a gene. CDR1 MGHDK and CDR2 SYGVNS come from the germline V gene. The CDR3 length is 15 residues. As DNA, the CDR3 is TGTGCCAGCAGTGGAAGGGACAGTTTGTGGGACGAGCAGTACTTC. Residues: CASSGRDSLWDEQYF.

This chain joins TRBV19 and TRBJ2-3, with 9 bases aligning to TRBD2. Per germline, CDR1 LNHDA and CDR2 SQIVND (reference sequence). J lost 2 bases, V lost 1 base, and 4 bases had no gene match. This CDR3 comprises 16 residues. The CDR3 bases are TGTGCCAGTAGTATAGGGGCTAGCGGGGACACAGATACGCAGTATTTT. It translates to CASSIGASGDTDTQYF.

The J gene is TRBJ2-2, the V gene TRBV5-1; 9 nucleotides align to TRBD2. Germline CDR1 is SGHRS and CDR2 is YFSETQ. The CDR3 is made up of 20 amino acids. Trimming cost V 0 bases and J 7 bases; bases outside gene matches: 19. The CDR3 bases are TGCGCCAGCAGCTTGGATTCTGGGTCCCTCAGCGGGAGGTGGTACGGGGAGCTGTTTTTT. It encodes CASSLDSGSLSGRWYGELFF.